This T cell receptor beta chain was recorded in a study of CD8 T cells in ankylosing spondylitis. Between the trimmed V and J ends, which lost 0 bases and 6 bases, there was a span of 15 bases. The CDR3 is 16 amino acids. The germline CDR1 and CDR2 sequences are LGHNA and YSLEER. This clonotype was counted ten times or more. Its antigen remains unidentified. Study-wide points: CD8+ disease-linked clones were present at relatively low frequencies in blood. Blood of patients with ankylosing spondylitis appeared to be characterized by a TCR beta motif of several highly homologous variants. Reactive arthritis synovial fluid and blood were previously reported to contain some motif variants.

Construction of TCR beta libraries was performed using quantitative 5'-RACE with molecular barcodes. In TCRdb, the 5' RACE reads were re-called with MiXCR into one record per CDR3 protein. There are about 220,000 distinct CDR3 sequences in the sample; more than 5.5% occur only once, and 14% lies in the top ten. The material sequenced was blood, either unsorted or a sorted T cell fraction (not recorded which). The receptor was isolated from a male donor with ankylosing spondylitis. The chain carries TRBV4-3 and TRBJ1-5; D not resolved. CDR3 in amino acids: CASSQDRRYAGQPQHF. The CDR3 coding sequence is TGCGCCAGCAGCCAAGATCGACGGTACGCGGGTCAGCCCCAGCATTTT.